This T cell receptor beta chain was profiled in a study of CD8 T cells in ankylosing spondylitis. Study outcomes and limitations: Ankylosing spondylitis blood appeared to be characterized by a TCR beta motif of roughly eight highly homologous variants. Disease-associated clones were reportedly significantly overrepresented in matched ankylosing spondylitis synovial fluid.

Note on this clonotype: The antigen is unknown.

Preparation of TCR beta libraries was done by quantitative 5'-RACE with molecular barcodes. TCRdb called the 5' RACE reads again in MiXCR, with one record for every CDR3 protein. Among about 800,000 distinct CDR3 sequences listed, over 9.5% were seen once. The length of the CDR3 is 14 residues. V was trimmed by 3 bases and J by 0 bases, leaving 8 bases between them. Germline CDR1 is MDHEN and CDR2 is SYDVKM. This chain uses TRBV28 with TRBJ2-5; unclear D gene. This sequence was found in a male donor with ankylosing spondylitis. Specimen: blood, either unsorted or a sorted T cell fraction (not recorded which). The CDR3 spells CASSFTGYQETQYF. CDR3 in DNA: TGTGCCAGCAGTTTCACTGGGTACCAAGAGACCCAGTACTTC.